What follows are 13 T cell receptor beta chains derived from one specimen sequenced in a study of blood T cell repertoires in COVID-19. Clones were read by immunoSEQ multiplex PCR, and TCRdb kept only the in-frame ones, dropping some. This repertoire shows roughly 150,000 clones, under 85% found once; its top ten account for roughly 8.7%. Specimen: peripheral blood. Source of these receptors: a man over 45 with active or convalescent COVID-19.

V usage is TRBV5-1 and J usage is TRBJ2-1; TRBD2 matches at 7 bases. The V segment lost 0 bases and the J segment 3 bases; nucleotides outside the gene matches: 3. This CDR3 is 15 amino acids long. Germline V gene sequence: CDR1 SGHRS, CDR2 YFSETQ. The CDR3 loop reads CASSLEASGYNEQFF. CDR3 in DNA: TGCGCCAGCAGCTTGGAGGCTAGCGGCTACAATGAGCAGTTCTTC.

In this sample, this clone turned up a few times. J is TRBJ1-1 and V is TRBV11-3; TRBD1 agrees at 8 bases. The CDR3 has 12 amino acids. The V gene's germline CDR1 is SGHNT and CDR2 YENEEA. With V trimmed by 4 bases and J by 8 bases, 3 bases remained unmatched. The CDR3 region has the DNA TGTGCCAGCAGCTCAGGACAGGGAGAAGCTTTCTTT. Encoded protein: CASSSGQGEAFF.

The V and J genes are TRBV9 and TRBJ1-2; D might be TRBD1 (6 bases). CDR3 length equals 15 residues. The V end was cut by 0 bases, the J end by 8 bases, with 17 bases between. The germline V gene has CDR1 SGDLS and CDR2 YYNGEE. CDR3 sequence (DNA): TGTGCCAGCAGCGTAGAGCAGGGGAGTATAAGCGGCTACACCTTC. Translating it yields CASSVEQGSISGYTF.

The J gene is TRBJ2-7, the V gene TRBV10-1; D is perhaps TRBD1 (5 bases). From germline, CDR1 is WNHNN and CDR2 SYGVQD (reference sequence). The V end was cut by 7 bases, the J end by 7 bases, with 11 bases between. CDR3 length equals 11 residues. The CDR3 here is CASILAGEQYF. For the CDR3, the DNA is TGCGCCAGCATACTCGCAGGGGAGCAGTACTTC.

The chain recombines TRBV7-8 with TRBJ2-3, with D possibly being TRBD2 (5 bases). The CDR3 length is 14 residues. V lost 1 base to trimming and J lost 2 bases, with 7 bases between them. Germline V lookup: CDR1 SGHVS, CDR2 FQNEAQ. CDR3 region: CASSLEDSTDTQYF. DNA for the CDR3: TGTGCCAGCAGCTTAGAGGACTCCACAGATACGCAGTATTTT. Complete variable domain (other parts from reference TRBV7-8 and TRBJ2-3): GAGVSQSPRYKVAKRGQDVALRCDPISGHVSLFWYQQALGQGPEFLTYFQNEAQLDKSGLPSDRFFAERPEGSVSTLKIQRTQQEDSAVYLCASSLEDSTDTQYFGPGTRLTVL.

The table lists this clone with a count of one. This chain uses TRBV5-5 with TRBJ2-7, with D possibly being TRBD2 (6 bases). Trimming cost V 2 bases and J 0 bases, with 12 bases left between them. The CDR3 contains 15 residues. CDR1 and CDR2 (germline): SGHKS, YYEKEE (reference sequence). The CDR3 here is CASSFYAGSSYEQYF. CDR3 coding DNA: TGTGCCAGCAGCTTTTACGCGGGAAGCTCCTACGAGCAGTACTTC.

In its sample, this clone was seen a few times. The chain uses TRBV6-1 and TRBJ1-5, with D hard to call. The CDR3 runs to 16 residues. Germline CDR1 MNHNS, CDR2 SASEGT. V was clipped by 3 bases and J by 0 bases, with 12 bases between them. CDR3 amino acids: CASSELAEYSNQPQHF. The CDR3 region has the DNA TGTGCCAGCAGTGAGCTGGCGGAGTATAGCAATCAGCCCCAGCATTTT.

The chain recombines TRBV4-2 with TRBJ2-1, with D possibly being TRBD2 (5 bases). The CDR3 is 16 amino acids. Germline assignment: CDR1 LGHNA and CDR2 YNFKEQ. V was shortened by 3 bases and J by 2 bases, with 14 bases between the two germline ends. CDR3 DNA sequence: TGTGCCAGCAGCCAGGTGTTTAGCGCCGCCTACAATGAGCAGTTCTTC. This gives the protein CASSQVFSAAYNEQFF.

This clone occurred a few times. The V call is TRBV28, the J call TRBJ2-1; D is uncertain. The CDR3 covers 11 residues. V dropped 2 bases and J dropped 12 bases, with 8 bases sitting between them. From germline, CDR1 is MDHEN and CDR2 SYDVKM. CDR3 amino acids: CASSLVSGQFF. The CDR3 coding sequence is TGTGCCAGCAGTTTAGTCTCAGGGCAGTTCTTC.

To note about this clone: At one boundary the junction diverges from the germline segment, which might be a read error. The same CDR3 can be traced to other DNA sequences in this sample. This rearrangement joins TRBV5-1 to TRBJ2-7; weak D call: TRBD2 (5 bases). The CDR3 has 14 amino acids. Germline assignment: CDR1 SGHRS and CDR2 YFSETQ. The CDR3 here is CASSLPPTDFEQYF. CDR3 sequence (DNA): TGTGCCAGCAGCTTGCCGCCGACGGACTTCGAGCAGTACTTC. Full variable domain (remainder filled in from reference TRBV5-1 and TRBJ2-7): KAGVTQTPRYLIKTRGQQVTLSCSPISGHRSVSWYQQTPGQGLQFLFEYFSETQRNKGNFPGRFSGRQFSNSRSEMNVSTLELGDSALYLCASSLPPTDFEQYFGPGTRLTVT.

CDR3: CASSMGLFHF. The DNA for the CDR3 is TGTGCCAGCAGCATGGGACTGTTCCACTTT. The chain recombines TRBV21-1 with TRBJ1-6. TRBV21-1 is marked as a pseudogene. The CDR3 consists of 10 residues.

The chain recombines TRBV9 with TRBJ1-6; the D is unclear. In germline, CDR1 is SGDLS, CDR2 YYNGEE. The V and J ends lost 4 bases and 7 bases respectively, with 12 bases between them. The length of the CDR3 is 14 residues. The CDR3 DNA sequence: TGTGCCAGCAGCCCCGACGGGGAGAATTCACCCCTCCACTTT. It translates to CASSPDGENSPLHF.

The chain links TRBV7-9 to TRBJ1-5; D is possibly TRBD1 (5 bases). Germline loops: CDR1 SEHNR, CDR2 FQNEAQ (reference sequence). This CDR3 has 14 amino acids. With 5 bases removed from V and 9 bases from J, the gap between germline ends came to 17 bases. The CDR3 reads CASSPTVEGTPQHF. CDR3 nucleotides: TGTGCCAGCAGCCCGACGGTGGAGGGGACGCCCCAGCATTTT. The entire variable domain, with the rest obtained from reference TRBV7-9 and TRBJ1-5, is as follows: DTGVSQNPRHKITKRGQNVTFRCDPISEHNRLYWYRQTLGQGPEFLTYFQNEAQLEKSRLLSDRFSAERPKGSFSTLEIQRTEQGDSAMYLCASSPTVEGTPQHFGDGTRLSIL.